These T cell receptor beta chains were read from a single sample in a study of blood T cell repertoires in COVID-19. Sequenced by immunoSEQ multiplex PCR; TCRdb stores in-frame clones only, minus some. This table has about 210,000 clones, roughly nine tenths appearing once. The specimen was peripheral blood. The receptors come from a woman in her sixties or seventies with acute or convalescent COVID-19. Both conserved end residues are part of each CDR3. A D gene is named only where the DNA matches it firmly. Not all rows give a size; the values are once, few, many and, for expanded clones, a class.

j_gene	abundance	d_gene	v_gene	CDR3aa	CDR3nt
TRBJ2-3	-	-	TRBV10-3	CAISDSETITDTQYF	TGTGCCATCAGTGATTCAGAAACAATCACAGATACGCAGTATTTT
TRBJ2-7	-	TRBD2	TRBV27	CASSLSGLEAAYEQYF	TGTGCCAGCAGTTTGTCGGGACTAGAAGCAGCCTACGAGCAGTACTTC
TRBJ1-2	-	-	TRBV18	CASSSRQDRRGYTF	TGTGCCAGCTCATCCCGACAGGACCGGAGGGGCTACACCTTC
TRBJ1-2	-	-	TRBV5-1	CASSSAGAYGYTF	TGCGCCAGCTCAAGTGCGGGGGCCTATGGCTACACCTTC
TRBJ1-2	few	-	TRBV6-5	CASTSAGDIYGYTF	TGTGCCAGCACGTCGGCAGGGGATATCTATGGCTACACCTTC
TRBJ1-2	-	TRBD1	TRBV19	CASSIRTGGSYTF	TGTGCCAGTAGTATAAGGACAGGGGGCAGCTACACCTTC
TRBJ2-6	-	TRBD1	TRBV6-2/TRBV6-3	CASSKDRAFSGANVLTF	TGTGCCAGCAGTAAGGACAGGGCATTCTCTGGGGCCAACGTCCTGACTTTC
TRBJ2-2	-	-	TRBV6-4	CASSGEDTGELFF	TGTGCCAGCAGTGGGGAGGACACCGGGGAGCTGTTTTTT
TRBJ2-5	-	TRBD1	TRBV5-5	CASSLDRVEQETQYF	TGTGCCAGCAGCTTAGACAGGGTGGAGCAAGAGACCCAGTACTTC
TRBJ1-3	once	-	TRBV5-4	CASSSGPRDSGNTIYF	TGTGCCAGCAGCTCCGGTCCCAGGGACTCTGGAAACACCATATATTTT
TRBJ2-4	-	TRBD2	TRBV6-5	CASRAGTSGGNIQYF	TGTGCCAGCAGGGCCGGGACTAGCGGGGGAAACATTCAGTACTTC
TRBJ2-7	-	-	TRBV5-1	CASSLGGPGQQYF	TGCGCCAGCAGCTTGGGAGGTCCGGGTCAGCAGTACTTC
TRBJ1-2	-	-	TRBV2	CASAPRGGYGYTF	TGTGCCAGCGCCCCCCGGGGGGGTTATGGCTACACCTTC
TRBJ2-7	-	-	TRBV27	CASSLLSDRSEQYF	TGTGCCAGCAGTTTATTAAGCGACCGTTCCGAGCAGTACTTC
TRBJ1-3	-	TRBD1	TRBV7-2	CASSLDLTGPSRGNTIYF	TGTGCCAGCAGCTTAGATCTGACAGGGCCCTCGAGGGGAAACACCATATATTTT
TRBJ1-6	few	-	TRBV28	CASSPPGGNNSPLHF	TGTGCCAGCAGTCCCCCCGGAGGGAACAACTCACCCCTCCACTTT
TRBJ2-2	-	TRBD2	TRBV2	CASQGLAGGELFF	TGTGCCAGCCAGGGACTAGCGGGCGGGGAGCTGTTTTTT
TRBJ2-1	-	-	TRBV5-5	CASSLDGAKDEQFF	TGTGCCAGCAGCTTGGATGGGGCGAAGGATGAGCAGTTCTTC
TRBJ2-7	-	-	TRBV20-1	CSAGGPYEQYF	TGCAGTGCCGGGGGACCCTACGAGCAGTACTTC
TRBJ1-2	-	TRBD1	TRBV6-1	CASSDSGGRNYGYTF	TGTGCCAGCAGTGATTCAGGGGGAAGGAACTATGGCTACACCTTC
TRBJ1-5	-	TRBD1	TRBV27	CASSANRGGYSNQPQHF	TGTGCCAGCAGTGCTAACAGGGGCGGGTATAGCAATCAGCCCCAGCATTTT
TRBJ2-7	few	-	TRBV11-2	CASSRIGRQSDEQYF	TGTGCCAGCAGCAGGATTGGCAGGCAGTCAGACGAGCAGTACTTC
TRBJ1-5	-	-	TRBV4-2	CASSQAQGNQPQHF	TGTGCCAGCAGCCAAGCACAGGGAAATCAGCCCCAGCATTTT
TRBJ1-4	-	TRBD1	TRBV29-1	CSVARTGGATNEKLFF	TGCAGCGTTGCCCGGACAGGGGGAGCAACTAATGAAAAACTGTTTTTT
TRBJ1-4	few	-	TRBV18	CASSPTLGLNEKLFF	TGTGCCAGCTCACCTACTCTCGGTCTTAATGAAAAACTGTTTTTT
TRBJ2-5	once	-	TRBV7-9	CASSFGETQYF	TGTGCCAGCAGCTTCGGGGAGACCCAGTACTTC
TRBJ1-2	-	TRBD1	TRBV12-3/TRBV12-4	CASSAGTGIGYTF	TGTGCCAGCAGTGCCGGGACAGGGATCGGCTACACCTTC
TRBJ2-7	-	-	TRBV19	CASSPDHRVGEQYF	TGTGCCAGTAGTCCAGACCACAGGGTAGGCGAGCAGTACTTC
TRBJ1-1	-	-	TRBV5-1	CASSLVSGSATEAFF	TGCGCCAGCAGCTTAGTTTCAGGTAGCGCCACTGAAGCTTTCTTT
TRBJ1-4	-	TRBD1	TRBV11-3	CASSLGGTGFSHATNEKLFF	TGTGCCAGCAGCTTAGGTGGGACAGGGTTCTCTCATGCAACTAATGAAAAACTGTTTTTT
TRBJ2-1	-	-	TRBV11-3	CASRAVDNEQFF	TGTGCCAGCCGCGCCGTCGACAATGAGCAGTTCTTC
TRBJ1-2	-	-	TRBV6-1	CASSEPGYGYTF	TGTGCCAGCAGTGAACCCGGGTATGGCTACACCTTC
TRBJ2-7	-	-	TRBV19	CASRRRDMPHEQYF	TGTGCCAGTAGGCGAAGGGACATGCCACACGAGCAGTACTTC
TRBJ2-7	-	TRBD1	TRBV6-5	CATSQGDREYF	TGTGCCACCTCCCAGGGGGACAGGGAGTACTTC
TRBJ1-1	-	-	TRBV27	CASSLVGSGNTEAFF	TGTGCCAGCAGTTTGGTGGGGAGCGGGAACACTGAAGCTTTCTTT
TRBJ1-4	-	-	TRBV7-9	CASGQPTNEKLFF	TGTGCCAGCGGACAACCAACTAATGAAAAACTGTTTTTT
TRBJ1-5	-	TRBD1	TRBV19	CASSMMTGINGNQPQHF	TGTGCCAGTAGTATGATGACAGGGATTAACGGCAATCAGCCCCAGCATTTT
TRBJ1-3	-	TRBD1	TRBV10-3	CAIMPDRGQRNTIYF	TGTGCCATCATGCCAGACAGGGGGCAGAGAAACACCATATATTTT
TRBJ2-7	-	-	TRBV9	CASSVGDRSNYEQYF	TGTGCCAGCAGCGTAGGAGACAGGTCAAATTACGAGCAGTACTTC
TRBJ2-5	-	-	TRBV24-1	CATSDPAEYQETQYF	TGTGCCACCAGTGATCCAGCGGAGTACCAAGAGACCCAGTACTTC
TRBJ2-1	-	-	TRBV28	CASQQGGAASLNEQFF	TGTGCCAGCCAACAAGGTGGGGCCGCTTCTCTCAATGAGCAGTTCTTC
TRBJ1-3	-	TRBD1	TRBV29-1	CSVWTGENTIYF	TGCAGCGTGTGGACAGGGGAAAACACCATATATTTT
TRBJ2-7	once	TRBD1	TRBV11-2	CASSRDREQQYF	TGTGCCAGCAGCCGGGACAGGGAGCAGCAGTACTTC
TRBJ1-1	-	TRBD1	TRBV11-2	CASSVRQGANTEAFF	TGTGCCAGCAGCGTCAGACAGGGGGCAAACACTGAAGCTTTCTTT
TRBJ2-2	-	TRBD2	TRBV19	CASSTDSGDTGELFF	TGTGCCAGTAGTACGGATAGCGGGGACACCGGGGAGCTGTTTTTT
TRBJ1-5	-	TRBD1	TRBV28	CASTPSGTGANQPQHF	TGTGCCAGCACCCCATCGGGGACAGGGGCAAATCAGCCCCAGCATTTT
TRBJ2-2	-	TRBD1	TRBV5-1	CASSLGGQGYTGELFF	TGCGCCAGCAGCTTGGGAGGACAGGGCTACACCGGGGAGCTGTTTTTT
TRBJ2-2	-	TRBD1	TRBV27	CASSLKGDRGRLGSGELFF	TGTGCCAGCAGTTTAAAAGGGGACAGGGGGCGCCTAGGGTCCGGGGAGCTGTTTTTT
TRBJ2-3	-	-	TRBV5-4	CASSLIKGGADTQYF	TGTGCCAGCAGCTTGATAAAAGGCGGAGCAGATACGCAGTATTTT
TRBJ2-1	-	TRBD2	TRBV5-5	CASRPTSGYSYNEQFF	TGTGCCAGCAGACCGACTAGCGGGTACTCCTACAATGAGCAGTTCTTC
TRBJ2-5	-	-	TRBV20-1	CSARQQETQYF	TGCAGTGCTAGACAGCAAGAGACCCAGTACTTC
TRBJ1-4	-	-	TRBV7-9	CASSGRTAATNEKLFF	TGTGCCAGCAGCGGACGGACAGCCGCAACTAATGAAAAACTGTTTTTT
TRBJ2-1	-	-	TRBV5-6	CASSLGDRGGNEQFF	TGTGCCAGCAGCTTAGGTGATAGGGGAGGCAATGAGCAGTTCTTC
TRBJ2-7	few	-	TRBV3-1/TRBV3-2	CASSRGTSYEQYF	TGTGCCAGCAGCCGGGGGACATCCTACGAGCAGTACTTC
TRBJ1-4	-	-	TRBV7-2	CASSPDGGFNEKLFF	TGTGCCAGCAGCCCAGACGGGGGGTTTAATGAAAAACTGTTTTTT
TRBJ1-5	-	TRBD1	TRBV12-3/TRBV12-4	CASRDRADQPQHF	TGTGCCAGCAGGGACAGGGCAGATCAGCCCCAGCATTTT